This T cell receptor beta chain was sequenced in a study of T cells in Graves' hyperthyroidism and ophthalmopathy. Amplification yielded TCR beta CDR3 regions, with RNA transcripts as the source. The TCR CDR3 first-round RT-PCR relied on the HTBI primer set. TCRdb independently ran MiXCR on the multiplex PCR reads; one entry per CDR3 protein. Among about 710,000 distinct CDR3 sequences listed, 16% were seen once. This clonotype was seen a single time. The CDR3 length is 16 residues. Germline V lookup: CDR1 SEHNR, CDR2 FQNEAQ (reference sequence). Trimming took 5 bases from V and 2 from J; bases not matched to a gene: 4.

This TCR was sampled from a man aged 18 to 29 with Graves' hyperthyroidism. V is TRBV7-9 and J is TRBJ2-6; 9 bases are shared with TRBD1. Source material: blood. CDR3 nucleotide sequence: TGTGCCAGCAGCGTTACAGGGGGCGCTGGGGCCAACGTCCTGACTTTC. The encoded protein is CASSVTGGAGANVLTF.